These 24 T cell receptor beta chains were sequenced from one sample in a study of blood T cell repertoires in COVID-19. The protocol was immunoSEQ multiplex PCR, while the TCRdb copy is restricted to in-frame clones and leaves out a portion. The table has approximately 190,000 clones, around nine tenths seen once. What was sequenced was peripheral blood. The receptors here all came from a man in his sixties with active or convalescent COVID-19.

The V call is TRBV2, the J call TRBJ2-7, with 13 bases aligning to TRBD2. The CDR3 totals 19 residues. CDR1 is SNHLY and CDR2 is FYNNEI in the germline V gene. Trimming cost V 7 bases and J 0 bases; bases outside gene matches: 15. The CDR3 here is CASKIGRLAGGPISYEQYF. The CDR3 DNA sequence: TGTGCCAGCAAGATCGGGCGACTAGCGGGGGGCCCCATCTCCTACGAGCAGTACTTC. The whole variable domain, filled in from reference TRBV2 and TRBJ2-7, reads EPEVTQTPSHQVTQMGQEVILRCVPISNHLYFYWYRQILGQKVEFLVSFYNNEISEKSEIFDDQFSVERPDGSNFTLKIRSTKLEDSAMYFCASKIGRLAGGPISYEQYFGPGTRLTVT.

The rearrangement joins TRBV6-5 to TRBJ2-3; 7 nucleotides align to TRBD1. V shed 11 bases, J shed 4 bases, and the junction held 12 bases outside the gene matches. Per the germline V gene, CDR1 is MNHEY and CDR2 is SVGAGI. The CDR3 has 14 residues. The CDR3: CAARQGFRADTQYF. CDR3 nucleotide sequence: TGTGCCGCGCGACAGGGATTTAGGGCAGATACGCAGTATTTT.

The V gene is TRBV11-2, the J gene TRBJ2-1; D is ambiguous. Germline V gives CDR1 SGHAT, CDR2 FQNNGV. CDR3 length: 11 residues. V lost 5 bases and J 10 bases, leaving 9 bases between the germline ends. CDR3 protein: CASSTRREQFF. In nucleotides, the CDR3 is TGTGCCAGCAGCACCCGTAGAGAGCAGTTCTTC.

This clone was recorded a few times. This sequence joins TRBV6-5 and TRBJ2-7; no clear D. This CDR3 spans 12 amino acids. V was pared by 6 bases and J by 0 bases, with 6 bases between. Per the germline V gene, CDR1 is MNHEY and CDR2 is SVGAGI. CDR3 region: CASRSSSYEQYF. For the CDR3, the DNA is TGTGCCAGCAGGTCCAGCTCCTACGAGCAGTACTTC.

V is TRBV5-1 and J is TRBJ2-2, with 8 nucleotides matching TRBD2. Per the germline V gene, CDR1 is SGHRS and CDR2 is YFSETQ. This CDR3 has 17 amino acids. V trimming: 0 bases; J trimming: 2 bases; junction bases outside the gene matches: 6. The CDR3 sequence is CASSLVVLAVNTGELFF. CDR3 bases: TGCGCCAGCAGCTTGGTCGTACTAGCGGTTAACACCGGGGAGCTGTTTTTT.

This chain joins TRBV7-9 and TRBJ1-2; D not certain. The CDR3 consists of 14 residues. Trimming left V 1 base short and J 8 bases short, with 14 bases between. Germline V lookup: CDR1 SEHNR, CDR2 FQNEAQ (reference sequence). This CDR3 reads CASSLDRAGSGYTF. The CDR3 DNA is TGTGCCAGCAGCTTAGATCGGGCGGGGAGCGGCTACACCTTC.

The V gene is TRBV2, the J gene TRBJ1-2; tentative D call: TRBD1 (5 bases). Trimming shortened V by 7 bases and J by 7 bases, and 19 bases separated the two germline ends. This CDR3 region has 14 residues. Germline values: CDR1 SNHLY, CDR2 FYNNEI. DNA for the CDR3: TGTGCCAGCACCAGGACAATTAGGAGTGGTGGCTACACCTTC. Its protein product is CASTRTIRSGGYTF. Looking up the rest from reference TRBV2 and TRBJ1-2 gives the full variable domain: EPEVTQTPSHQVTQMGQEVILRCVPISNHLYFYWYRQILGQKVEFLVSFYNNEISEKSEIFDDQFSVERPDGSNFTLKIRSTKLEDSAMYFCASTRTIRSGGYTFGSGTRLTVV.

The V and J genes are TRBV7-2 and TRBJ2-7; TRBD2 agrees at 9 bases. Germline loops: CDR1 SGHTA, CDR2 FQGNSA. This CDR3 comprises 15 residues. Trimming cost V 5 bases and J 4 bases; bases outside gene matches: 9. CDR3 bases: TGTGCCAGCAGCCCAAATGCGGGGGGGGCTTACGAGCAGTACTTC. Protein product: CASSPNAGGAYEQYF.

The chain recombines TRBV9 with TRBJ2-5; TRBD2 matches at 10 bases. Germline V gene data show CDR1 as SGDLS and CDR2 as YYNGEE. V was clipped by 6 bases and J by 1 base; unmatched bases: 18. The CDR3 sequence is 19 residues long. The CDR3 protein is CASIYPLQTSGVSQETQYF. The CDR3 DNA follows: TGTGCCAGCATCTATCCACTACAAACTAGCGGGGTAAGCCAAGAGACCCAGTACTTC.

The V call is TRBV7-2, the J call TRBJ1-6; 8 nucleotides line up with TRBD1. V was clipped by 5 bases and J by 9 bases; unmatched bases: 6. Germline V gene lookup returns CDR1 SGHTA and CDR2 FQGNSA. The CDR3 loop spans 14 amino acids. In nucleotides, the CDR3 is TGTGCCAGCAGCCCAAACAGGGGGGCTTCACCCCTCCACTTT. This encodes CASSPNRGASPLHF.

The rearrangement links TRBV5-1 to TRBJ1-5; a possible D gene is TRBD1 (5 bases). This CDR3 comprises 14 residues. Germline V gene lookup returns CDR1 SGHRS and CDR2 YFSETQ. V shed 0 bases and J shed 9 bases, with 13 bases lying between them. The CDR3 sequence: CASSLEQAGRPQHF. CDR3 bases: TGCGCCAGCAGCTTGGAACAGGCCGGGCGGCCCCAGCATTTT.

V and J are TRBV15 and TRBJ2-7, with 8 bases lining up with TRBD1. The CDR3 has 12 amino acids. Trimming cost V 8 bases and J 3 bases; bases outside gene matches: 3. Germline V gives CDR1 LNHNV, CDR2 YYDKDF (reference sequence). CDR3: CATSGGVYEQYF. The CDR3 DNA follows: TGTGCCACCTCAGGGGGCGTCTACGAGCAGTACTTC. Complete variable domain (other parts from reference TRBV15 and TRBJ2-7): DAMVIQNPRYQVTQFGKPVTLSCSQTLNHNVMYWYQQKSSQAPKLLFHYYDKDFNNEADTPDNFQSRRPNTSFCFLDIRSPGLGDTAMYLCATSGGVYEQYFGPGTRLTVT.

V and J are TRBV4-1 and TRBJ2-7, with D possibly TRBD2 on 7 matching bases. Germline V gives CDR1 MGHRA, CDR2 YSYEKL. The CDR3 runs 17 residues. The germline V and J ends were trimmed by 4 bases and 0 bases, with 19 bases remaining between them. The CDR3 spells CASSRLPGGSNSYEQYF. In DNA, the CDR3 is TGCGCCAGCAGCCGCCTTCCGGGGGGCTCTAACTCCTACGAGCAGTACTTC.

The chain is built from TRBV2 and TRBJ2-1; 11 bases map to TRBD1. The CDR3 sequence is 15 residues long. The V gene's germline CDR1 is SNHLY and CDR2 FYNNEI. V lost 6 bases, J lost 7 bases, and 8 bases stayed unmatched. CDR3 bases: TGTGCCAGCAGCCCCAGGGACAGGGGGTTAAATGAGCAGTTCTTC. Encoded protein: CASSPRDRGLNEQFF.

The chain carries TRBV6-1 and TRBJ2-7; 8 nucleotides line up with TRBD1. Per germline, CDR1 MNHNS and CDR2 SASEGT. Trimming took 3 bases from V and 7 from J; bases not matched to a gene: 11. The CDR3 is made up of 15 amino acids. CDR3 loop: CASSDGSQGAGEQYF. In DNA, the CDR3 is TGTGCCAGCAGTGATGGGAGCCAGGGGGCGGGGGAGCAGTACTTC.

The genes are TRBV2 and TRBJ1-5, with unresolved D. The CDR3 is 12 amino acids. The germline gives CDR1 SNHLY, CDR2 FYNNEI. The V gene lost 6 bases and the J gene lost 5 bases, with 8 bases spanning the gap. The DNA of the CDR3 is TGTGCCAGCAGGAGGGCGGATCAGCCCCAGCATTTT. This codes for CASRRADQPQHF. The whole variable domain, remainder taken from reference TRBV2 and TRBJ1-5, is EPEVTQTPSHQVTQMGQEVILRCVPISNHLYFYWYRQILGQKVEFLVSFYNNEISEKSEIFDDQFSVERPDGSNFTLKIRSTKLEDSAMYFCASRRADQPQHFGDGTRLSIL.

This clone was observed a single time. The chain uses TRBV5-1 and TRBJ1-1; D perhaps matches TRBD1 (6 bases). The V gene's germline CDR1 is SGHRS and CDR2 YFSETQ. Deletions cut 0 bases from V and 3 bases from J, with 18 bases between. The CDR3 contains 17 residues. The CDR3: CASSLGGGAGAYTEAFF. CDR3 coding DNA: TGCGCCAGCAGCTTGGGTGGAGGTGCAGGGGCGTACACTGAAGCTTTCTTT.

The chain carries TRBV9 and TRBJ1-5; no clear D gene. Trimming left V 0 bases short and J 2 bases short, with 18 bases between. Germline V gene lookup returns CDR1 SGDLS and CDR2 YYNGEE. This CDR3 has 18 residues. DNA of the CDR3: TGTGCCAGCAGCGTAGGTGTCAGCTTGTACGAGGGCAATCAGCCCCAGCATTTT. Its protein is CASSVGVSLYEGNQPQHF. Filled out from reference TRBV9 and TRBJ1-5, the complete variable domain reads DSGVTQTPKHLITATGQRVTLRCSPRSGDLSVYWYQQSLDQGLQFLIQYYNGEERAKGNILERFSAQQFPDLHSELNLSSLELGDSALYFCASSVGVSLYEGNQPQHFGDGTRLSIL.

The chain joins TRBV4-1 to TRBJ2-2; 12 nucleotides align to TRBD2. CDR3 length: 18 amino acids. Per germline, CDR1 MGHRA and CDR2 YSYEKL. J lost 7 bases, V lost 4 bases, and 13 bases had no gene match. This CDR3 is CASSPLPSGGASGGELFF. DNA for the CDR3: TGCGCCAGCAGCCCGCTCCCTAGCGGGGGGGCCTCGGGCGGGGAGCTGTTTTTT.

The rearrangement joins TRBV7-8 to TRBJ2-1, with TRBD1 as a possible D gene (6 bases). Between the trimmed V and J ends, which lost 5 bases and 9 bases, there was a span of 8 bases. Germline V CDR1 and CDR2: SGHVS, FQNEAQ. This CDR3 is built from 11 residues. The CDR3 DNA is TGTGCCAGCAGCAGGACAGTTGAGCAGTTCTTC. Protein product: CASSRTVEQFF.

The V and J genes are TRBV6-5 and TRBJ1-2; D might be TRBD1 (6 bases). Trimming took 6 bases from V and 4 from J, leaving 12 bases between them. The CDR3 is 13 residues long. Germline V gene lookup returns CDR1 MNHEY and CDR2 SVGAGI. The CDR3 DNA follows: TGTGCCAGCAGCTACAGGGACATCTATGGCTACACCTTC. It is translated as CASSYRDIYGYTF.

This chain joins TRBV3-1 (or the pseudogene TRBV3-2) and TRBJ2-1; 7 nucleotides align to TRBD1. The germline CDR1 and CDR2 sequences are LGHDT and YNNKEL (reference sequence). The CDR3 runs to 15 residues. The V gene end was trimmed by 4 bases and the J gene end by 8 bases; junction bases not matched to a gene: 11. CDR3 nucleotide sequence: TGTGCCAGCAGCCGAGGGGGCACCTACGACGATGAGCAGTTCTTC. It is translated as CASSRGGTYDDEQFF.

The J gene is TRBJ1-4, the V gene TRBV4-1; TRBD1 aligns across 7 bases. V was clipped by 5 bases and J by 0 bases; unmatched bases: 9. Germline assignment: CDR1 MGHRA and CDR2 YSYEKL. The CDR3 loop spans 17 amino acids. As DNA, the CDR3 is TGCGCCAGCAGCTCCCCGGGACAGACTGCAACTAATGAAAAACTGTTTTTT. Encoded protein: CASSSPGQTATNEKLFF.

The DNA for the CDR3 is TGTGCCAGCAGCGAAGACTTCGGAGAGACCCAGTACTTC. Encoded protein: CASSEDFGETQYF. The rearrangement uses TRBV6-4 and TRBJ2-5; D not resolved. The germline CDR1 and CDR2 sequences are MRHNA and SNTAGT. The ends were cut back, 6 bases at V and 4 bases at J, with 12 bases in the middle. The CDR3 spans 13 residues.